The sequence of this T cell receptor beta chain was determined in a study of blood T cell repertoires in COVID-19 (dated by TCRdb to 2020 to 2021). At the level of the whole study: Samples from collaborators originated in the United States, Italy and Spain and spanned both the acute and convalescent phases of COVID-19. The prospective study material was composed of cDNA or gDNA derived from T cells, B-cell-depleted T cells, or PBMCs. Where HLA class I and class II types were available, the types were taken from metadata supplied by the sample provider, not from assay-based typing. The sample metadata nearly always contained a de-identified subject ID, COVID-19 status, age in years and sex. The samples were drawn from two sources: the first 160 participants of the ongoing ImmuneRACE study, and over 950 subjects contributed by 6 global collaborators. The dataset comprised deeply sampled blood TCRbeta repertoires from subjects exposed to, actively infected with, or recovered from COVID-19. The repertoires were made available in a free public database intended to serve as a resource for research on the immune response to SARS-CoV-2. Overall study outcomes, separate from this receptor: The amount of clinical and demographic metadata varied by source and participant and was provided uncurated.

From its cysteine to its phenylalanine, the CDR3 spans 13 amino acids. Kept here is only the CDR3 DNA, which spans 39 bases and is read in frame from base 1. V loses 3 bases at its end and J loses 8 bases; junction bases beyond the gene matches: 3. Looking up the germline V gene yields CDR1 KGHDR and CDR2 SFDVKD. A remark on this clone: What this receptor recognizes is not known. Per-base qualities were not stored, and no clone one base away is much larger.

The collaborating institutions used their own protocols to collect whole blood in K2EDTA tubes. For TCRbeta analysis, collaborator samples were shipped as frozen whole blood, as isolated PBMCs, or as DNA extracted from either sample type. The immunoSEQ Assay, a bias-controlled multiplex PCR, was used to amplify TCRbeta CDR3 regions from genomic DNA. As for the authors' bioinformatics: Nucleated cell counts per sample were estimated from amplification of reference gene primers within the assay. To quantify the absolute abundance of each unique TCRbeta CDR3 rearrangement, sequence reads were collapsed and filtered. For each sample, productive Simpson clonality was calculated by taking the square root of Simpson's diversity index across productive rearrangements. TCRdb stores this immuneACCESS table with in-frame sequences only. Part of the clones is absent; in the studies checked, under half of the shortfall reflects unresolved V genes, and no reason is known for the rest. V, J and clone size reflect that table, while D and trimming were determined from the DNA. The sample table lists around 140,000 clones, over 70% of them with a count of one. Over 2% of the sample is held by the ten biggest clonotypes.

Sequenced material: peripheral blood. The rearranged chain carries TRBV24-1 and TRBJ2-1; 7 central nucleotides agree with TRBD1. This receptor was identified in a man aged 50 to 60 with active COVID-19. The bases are TGTGCCACCAGTGATGACAGGGCTGATGAGCAGTTCTTC. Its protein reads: CATSDDRADEQFF.